This note documents a single T cell receptor (beta chain) sequence. Its antigen remains unidentified. These data belong to a study of cytomegalovirus exposure and HLA in healthy donors. The primer mix had 60 Vbeta and 13 Jbeta primers. TCRdb's table, derived via immunoSEQ multiplex PCR, lists solely in-frame clones and lacks some. There are about 200,000 clones in the sample, with 6.5% held by the top ten. The ends were cut back, 7 bases at V and 4 bases at J, with 11 bases in the middle. CDR3 length: 12 residues. Germline values: CDR1 SGHTS, CDR2 YDEGEE. Study conclusions and caveats: In terms of immune exposure information, only CMV serostatus was available. A later analysis revealed that TCR association rates differed between HLA loci, peaking at DRB1 and bottoming out at HLA-C. High sensitivity and specificity were reportedly achieved when the classifier diagnosed cytomegalovirus status. CMV antigen specificity was confirmed in vitro for three CMV-associated chains.

The chain has TRBV5-8 and TRBJ1-1; D may be TRBD1 (6 bases). Sequencing was carried out using PBMCs. The sequence came from a man in his thirties or forties in good health and CMV-seronegative. DNA for the CDR3: TGTGCCAGCCGAGGGGGTGGCACTGAAGCTTTCTTT. Translating gives CASRGGGTEAFF.